This T cell receptor (beta chain) was sequenced in a study of control samples from healthy donors and cancer patients. Assay used: immunoSEQ multiplex PCR; TCRdb lists only in-frame clones, some missing. The sample comprises around 100,000 clones, around 89% of which are singletons, and about 18% rests with the top ten. Germline V gene sequence: CDR1 WSHSY, CDR2 SAAADI. The CDR3 extends over 15 amino acids. Between the trimmed V and J ends, which lost 2 bases and 3 bases, there was a span of 13 bases. The source of this sequence is a man aged 60 to 75 with lung cancer. Material for sequencing was PBMCs. This chain uses TRBV10-2 with TRBJ2-5; TRBD2 is a possible D gene (7 bases). The CDR3, as DNA: TGCGCCAGCAGTGAGCCAAGGGGGGGCGAAGAGACCCAGTACTTC. Protein sequence: CASSEPRGGEETQYF.